This T cell receptor beta chain is from a study of T cell repertoires in cytomegalovirus infection. Study-level information: An indication of both CMV infection and matching HLA type came from public TCR beta signatures.

General study findings and limits: Summed frequency of public TCR beta families distinguished CMV carriers with the relevant HLA.

The CDR3 length is 14 residues. Germline loops: CDR1 LNHNV, CDR2 YYDKDF (reference sequence). V dropped 6 bases and J dropped 2 bases, with 8 bases sitting between them. This clonotype was found a few times. Its antigen is unidentified. TCRdb re-called the reads with MiXCR, one entry per CDR3 protein. The sample includes 510,000 or so distinct CDR3 sequences, 26% of them seen just once. The rearrangement uses TRBV15 and TRBJ2-6; a weak D match, TRBD2 (5 bases). This clonotype originated in a human donor in good health (CMV status not recorded). Some clones in this sample may be carry-over from other donors' samples. The sequenced sample consisted of PBMCs. The CDR3 region has the DNA TGTGCCACCAGTGGGCGGGCTGGGGCCAACGTCCTGACTTTC. Translated, it gives CATSGRAGANVLTF.